What follows is one TCR beta chain and its context. Antigen unknown. The data were produced by immunoSEQ multiplex PCR, yet TCRdb's version contains in-frame clones alone and is incomplete. The sample has roughly 33,000 clones, about 95% seen once; the top ten hold 0.15% to 0.2%. This CDR3 has 13 residues. The germline V and J ends were trimmed by 6 bases and 3 bases, with 11 bases remaining between them. Per germline, CDR1 ENHRY and CDR2 SYGVKD. These data come from a study of circulating and synovial CD4+ cells in juvenile arthritis. Study-wide findings and caveats: Circulating pathogenic-like lymphocytes shared a substantially higher fraction of CDR3 sequences with synovium than bulk blood.

Sequencing was performed on CD4+ T cells from blood. This chain uses TRBV10-3 with TRBJ2-5, with D perhaps matching TRBD1 (6 bases). The clonotype was recovered from a human donor with juvenile idiopathic arthritis. The CDR3 region is CAIRETGEETQYF. CDR3 nucleotide sequence: TGTGCCATCAGGGAGACAGGAGAAGAGACCCAGTACTTC.